A single sample is the source of the 32 T cell receptor beta chains below, sequenced in a study of shared clonotypes between healthy human individuals. Assay: immunoSEQ multiplex PCR; the TCRdb copy retains only in-frame clones and omits some. The table has about 1.5 million clones, roughly 96% seen once. Source material: naive CD4+ T cells sorted from blood. Subset specified: CD45RA+ positively selected. These receptor sequences come from a young man in good health.

V gene TRBV7-9 combines with J gene TRBJ2-1; TRBD1 or TRBD2 may be the D gene (6 bases each). CDR3 length: 15 residues. Trimming removed 4 bases at V and 8 bases at J, with 18 bases between. Germline V lookup: CDR1 SEHNR, CDR2 FQNEAQ (reference sequence). CDR3 in amino acids: CASSYDEGGLDEQFF. For the CDR3, the DNA is TGTGCCAGCAGCTACGATGAGGGGGGACTCGATGAGCAGTTCTTC.

This rearrangement joins TRBV7-3 to TRBJ2-2; 7 bases are a match to TRBD2. The V and J ends lost 5 bases and 5 bases, in that order; junction bases with no gene match: 14. The germline CDR1 and CDR2 sequences are SGHTA and FQGTGA. The CDR3 spans 17 residues. The DNA for the CDR3 is TGTGCCAGCAGCCCCCCCGGAAGCGGGATACGGACCGGGGAGCTGTTTTTT. The encoded protein is CASSPPGSGIRTGELFF.

This clone was counted a single time. The chain employs TRBV6-1 and TRBJ1-2, with D unclear. Trimming removed 2 bases from V and 5 bases from J, with 18 bases in between. Germline-derived CDR1 and CDR2 are MNHNS and SASEGT. CDR3 length equals 16 residues. The DNA of the CDR3 is TGTGCCAGCAGTGAATATCGTATGGTGGAGGGATATGGCTACACCTTC. Its translation is CASSEYRMVEGYGYTF.

The chain employs TRBV4-2 and TRBJ2-2; 11 nucleotides agree with TRBD2. CDR3 length equals 18 residues. The germline CDR1 and CDR2 sequences are LGHNA and YNFKEQ. Unmatched junction bases numbered 7, after V lost 2 bases and J lost 2 bases. CDR3 DNA sequence: TGTGCCAGCAGCCAAAAGACTAGCGGGAAAGATAACACCGGGGAGCTGTTTTTT. Encoded protein: CASSQKTSGKDNTGELFF.

This clone was seen a single time. V and J are TRBV4-1 and TRBJ2-1; the D gene is possibly TRBD1 (5 bases). With 6 bases removed from V and 7 bases from J, the gap between germline ends came to 7 bases. CDR3 length: 11 amino acids. Germline CDR1 and CDR2: MGHRA and YSYEKL. The CDR3 protein is CASRDTNEQFF. CDR3 coding DNA: TGCGCCAGCAGGGACACAAATGAGCAGTTCTTC.

This chain joins TRBV30 and TRBJ2-7, with 10 bases lining up with TRBD2. The CDR3 runs 15 residues. J was trimmed by 6 bases and V by 0 bases; bases with no gene match: 8. CDR1 and CDR2 from the germline V gene are GTSNPN and SVGIG (reference sequence). CDR3 sequence reads: CAWSVRSGRASEQYF. Here the CDR3 DNA reads TGTGCCTGGAGTGTACGAAGCGGGAGGGCCAGCGAGCAGTACTTC.

The chain couples TRBV5-1 to TRBJ2-1; TRBD2 matches at 11 bases. The CDR3 has 18 amino acids. Germline V CDR1 and CDR2: SGHRS, YFSETQ. J lost 0 bases, V lost 3 bases, and 8 bases had no gene match. This CDR3 reads CASSSISGRAPSYNEQFF. The CDR3 coding sequence is TGCGCCAGCAGCTCGATTAGCGGGAGGGCCCCCTCCTACAATGAGCAGTTCTTC.

The J gene is TRBJ2-5, the V gene TRBV14, with D maybe TRBD2 (6 bases). V was clipped by 5 bases and J by 5 bases, with 18 bases between them. The CDR3 runs to 15 residues. Germline V lookup: CDR1 SGHDN, CDR2 FVKESK. CDR3 sequence: CASSGGTSPRETQYF. CDR3 nucleotides: TGTGCCAGCAGCGGAGGGACTTCTCCCCGGGAGACCCAGTACTTC.

This clone has a single count. The rearrangement links TRBV30 to TRBJ2-5; D not certain. The ends were cut back, 0 bases at V and 5 bases at J, with 7 bases in the middle. CDR1 and CDR2 from the germline V gene are GTSNPN and SVGIG (reference sequence). The length of the CDR3 is 12 residues. The CDR3 is CAWSVLFETQYF. The CDR3 DNA is TGTGCCTGGAGTGTACTTTTCGAGACCCAGTACTTC.

The chain carries TRBV27 and TRBJ1-1; the D gene is possibly TRBD1 (5 bases). The germline CDR1 and CDR2 sequences are MNHEY and SMNVEV (reference sequence). This CDR3 region has 15 residues. The V and J ends lost 7 bases and 1 base respectively, with 16 bases between them. The CDR3 DNA reads TGTGCCAGCACCCGAGCTTTGGGACGGAACACTGAAGCTTTCTTT. Translation: CASTRALGRNTEAFF.

The chain uses TRBV19 and TRBJ2-7; D is unresolved. Trimming removed 0 bases from V and 9 bases from J, with 9 bases in between. CDR1 and CDR2 from the germline V gene are LNHDA and SQIVND (reference sequence). The CDR3 covers 12 residues. CDR3 in DNA: TGTGCCAGTAGTATAGATCGGAGTGCGCAGTACTTC. Translation gives CASSIDRSAQYF. Full variable domain (missing parts from reference TRBV19 and TRBJ2-7): DGGITQSPKYLFRKEGQNVTLSCEQNLNHDAMYWYRQDPGQGLRLIYYSQIVNDFQKGDIAEGYSVSREKKESFPLTVTSAQKNPTAFYLCASSIDRSAQYFGPGTRLTVT.

This chain links TRBV19 with TRBJ2-7; D remains ambiguous. CDR3 size: 14 residues. The germline gives CDR1 LNHDA, CDR2 SQIVND (reference sequence). V shed 0 bases and J shed 3 bases, with 9 bases lying between them. CDR3 amino acids: CASSIDRAGYEQYF. The CDR3 DNA reads as TGTGCCAGTAGTATAGATCGAGCAGGCTACGAGCAGTACTTC.

The chain is built from TRBV1 and TRBJ1-3. TRBV1 is assigned pseudogene status. There are 18 residues in the CDR3. In DNA form, the CDR3 reads TGCACCAGCAGCCAACCCAGGACCTCGAGGGGAGCTGGAAACACCATATATTTT. Amino acid sequence: CTSSQPRTSRGAGNTIYF.

The chain joins TRBV5-1 to TRBJ2-5; D possibly corresponds to TRBD1 (6 bases). Trimming shortened V by 2 bases and J by 0 bases, and 11 bases separated the two germline ends. This CDR3 region has 15 residues. Germline V gene sequence: CDR1 SGHRS, CDR2 YFSETQ. DNA for the CDR3: TGCGCCAGCAGCTTTATCACAGGGAACCAAGAGACCCAGTACTTC. As protein: CASSFITGNQETQYF.

The CDR3 region has the DNA TGCGCCAGCAGAAAGGGGTTCCGTAATGGGACCCAGTACTTC. It codes for CASRKGFRNGTQYF. V is TRBV4-3 and J is TRBJ2-5, with a tentative D call TRBD1 (5 bases). V lost 6 bases and J 7 bases, leaving 18 bases between the germline ends. Germline V gives CDR1 LGHNA, CDR2 YSLEER. The CDR3 consists of 14 residues.

The chain has TRBV7-2 and TRBJ1-1, with unresolved D. Germline V gene data show CDR1 as SGHTA and CDR2 as FQGNSA. Trimming stripped 7 bases from V and 6 bases from J, with 18 bases between. This CDR3 is 14 amino acids long. For the CDR3, the DNA is TGTGCCAGCACCACGTACGTGGGATACGCTGAAGCTTTCTTT. Residues: CASTTYVGYAEAFF.

The chain uses TRBV7-9 and TRBJ1-1; D unresolved. Trimming removed 1 base at V and 3 bases at J, with 9 bases between. Germline-derived CDR1 and CDR2 are SEHNR and FQNEAQ (reference sequence). There are 14 residues in the CDR3. CDR3 protein: CASSLGMWDTEAFF. Here the CDR3 DNA reads TGTGCCAGCAGCTTAGGGATGTGGGACACTGAAGCTTTCTTT.

This chain connects TRBV28 to TRBJ1-1, with 9 positions matching TRBD1. This CDR3 is 16 amino acids long. With V trimmed by 5 bases and J by 3 bases, 10 bases remained unmatched. Germline assignment: CDR1 MDHEN and CDR2 SYDVKM. The chain's CDR3 is CASSAWDRVGHTEAFF. CDR3 sequence (DNA): TGTGCCAGCAGTGCCTGGGACAGGGTCGGCCACACTGAAGCTTTCTTT.

This chain connects TRBV6-6 to TRBJ1-1; D unresolved. CDR1 is MNHNY, CDR2 SVGAGI, per germline (reference sequence). The CDR3 contains 13 residues. The V end was cut by 6 bases, the J end by 4 bases, with 12 bases between. The CDR3 DNA is TGTGCCAGCAGGCCCCCACAGAGCACTGAAGCTTTCTTT. Its protein product is CASRPPQSTEAFF.

The V and J genes are TRBV19 and TRBJ1-4, with 8 bases that match TRBD1. The CDR3 extends over 15 amino acids. V lost 5 bases, J lost 7 bases, and 9 bases stayed unmatched. CDR1 and CDR2 (germline): LNHDA, SQIVND (reference sequence). The DNA for the CDR3 is TGTGCCAGTAGTTTAGTTCAGGGGGCGGCTGAAAAACTGTTTTTT. Translated: CASSLVQGAAEKLFF.

V gene TRBV11-3 combines with J gene TRBJ2-5; 8 positions match TRBD2. Trimming took 1 base from V and 5 from J; bases not matched to a gene: 3. This CDR3 spans 14 amino acids. Germline values: CDR1 SGHNT, CDR2 YENEEA. The chain's CDR3 is CASSLAGGSETQYF. The CDR3 DNA reads TGTGCCAGCAGCTTAGCGGGAGGGAGTGAGACCCAGTACTTC.

This rearrangement joins TRBV18 to TRBJ1-4; D not resolved. Trimming took 1 base from V and 1 from J, leaving 13 bases between them. This CDR3 is built from 17 residues. Germline V gene sequence: CDR1 KGHSH, CDR2 LQKENI. For the CDR3, the DNA is TGTGCCAGCTCACCACTACCAACCCCGGGAACTAATGAAAAACTGTTTTTT. As protein: CASSPLPTPGTNEKLFF.

The V and J genes are TRBV21-1 and TRBJ2-2; TRBD1 is taken as the D call from the table, unchecked against the DNA. TRBV21-1 is termed a pseudogene. CDR3 length equals 12 residues. CDR3 amino acids: CASTPRYGELFF. The CDR3 nucleotides are TGTGCCAGCACCCCCAGGTACGGGGAGCTGTTTTTT.

About this clone: Other DNA sequences within the sample encode an identical CDR3. This rearrangement joins TRBV9 to TRBJ2-1, with unresolved D. The CDR3 is made up of 13 amino acids. V was shortened by 0 bases and J by 8 bases, with 9 bases between the two germline ends. Germline V gives CDR1 SGDLS, CDR2 YYNGEE. In DNA, the CDR3 is TGTGCCAGCAGCGTAGTCTCAGGCGATGAGCAGTTCTTC. Protein sequence: CASSVVSGDEQFF.

The gene calls are TRBV5-1 and TRBJ1-1, with a tentative D call TRBD1 (5 bases). V was trimmed by 3 bases and J by 3 bases, leaving 9 bases between them. Per germline, CDR1 SGHRS and CDR2 YFSETQ. The CDR3 spans 13 residues. CDR3 in amino acids: CASSSGVDTEAFF. The CDR3, as DNA: TGCGCCAGCAGCTCGGGGGTAGACACTGAAGCTTTCTTT.

The chain is built from TRBV29-1 and TRBJ2-2, with 9 bases matching TRBD1. CDR3 length equals 15 residues. CDR1 SQVTM and CDR2 ANQGSEA come from the germline V gene. The junction had 13 bases not matched to a gene; V was cut back by 8 bases and J by 6 bases. CDR3 coding DNA: TGCAGCTTAAAGGGGGGACAGGGTAGGGCCGGGGAGCTGTTTTTT. Its protein is CSLKGGQGRAGELFF.

The genes are TRBV10-1 and TRBJ2-2; D gene ambiguous. This CDR3 has 14 residues. V was shortened by 4 bases and J by 5 bases, with 11 bases between the two germline ends. The germline V gene encodes CDR1 WNHNN and CDR2 SYGVQD (reference sequence). For the CDR3, the DNA is TGCGCCAGCAGTGGCTACCACGGGACCGGGGAGCTGTTTTTT. Its protein is CASSGYHGTGELFF.

This chain uses TRBV15 with TRBJ1-5, with TRBD1 matching over 8 bases. CDR3 length: 13 amino acids. Germline CDR1 LNHNV, CDR2 YYDKDF (reference sequence). Trimming took 5 bases from V and 5 from J; bases not matched to a gene: 2. The CDR3 spells CATSRTGYQPQHF. The CDR3 DNA reads TGTGCCACCAGCCGGACAGGGTATCAGCCCCAGCATTTT.

The chain uses TRBV5-8 and TRBJ2-5; D is uncertain. V was trimmed by 4 bases and J by 5 bases, leaving 12 bases between them. The CDR3 runs to 13 residues. The germline CDR1 and CDR2 sequences are SGHTS and YDEGEE. The CDR3 protein is CASSRPGRETQYF. CDR3 in DNA: TGTGCCAGCAGCCGACCCGGACGGGAGACCCAGTACTTC.

The V gene is TRBV30, the J gene TRBJ1-1; 7 bases line up with TRBD1. There are 11 residues in the CDR3. Germline values: CDR1 GTSNPN, CDR2 SVGIG (reference sequence). V lost 5 bases to trimming and J lost 6 bases; unmatched junction nucleotides: 3. Written as DNA, the CDR3 is TGTGCCTGGGAACAGGGGTCTGAAGCTTTCTTT. It specifies CAWEQGSEAFF.

The CDR3 region is CATTRTGQAAGELFF. The CDR3 coding sequence is TGTGCCACGACTCGGACAGGCCAAGCGGCCGGGGAGCTGTTTTTT. The V and J genes are TRBV19 and TRBJ2-2; TRBD1 matches 7 bases. The CDR3 runs to 15 residues. Trimming at V came to 10 bases and at J to 6 bases, leaving 14 bases not matched to a gene. Looked up from germline, CDR1 is LNHDA and CDR2 is SQIVND (reference sequence). The full variable domain, its missing parts supplied by reference TRBV19 and TRBJ2-2, is DGGITQSPKYLFRKEGQNVTLSCEQNLNHDAMYWYRQDPGQGLRLIYYSQIVNDFQKGDIAEGYSVSREKKESFPLTVTSAQKNPTAFYLCATTRTGQAAGELFFGEGSRLTVL.

Regarding this clone: At one of its ends the junction is not consistent with the germline gene, which may arise from a read error. The genes are TRBV7-7 and TRBJ1-5; D not certain. Looked up from germline, CDR1 is SSHAT and CDR2 is FNYEAQ (reference sequence). CDR3 length equals 14 residues. For the CDR3, the DNA is TGTGCTAGCAGCCCTGGGCCTGGCAATCAGCCCCAGCATTTT. Amino acids: CASSPGPGNQPQHF.